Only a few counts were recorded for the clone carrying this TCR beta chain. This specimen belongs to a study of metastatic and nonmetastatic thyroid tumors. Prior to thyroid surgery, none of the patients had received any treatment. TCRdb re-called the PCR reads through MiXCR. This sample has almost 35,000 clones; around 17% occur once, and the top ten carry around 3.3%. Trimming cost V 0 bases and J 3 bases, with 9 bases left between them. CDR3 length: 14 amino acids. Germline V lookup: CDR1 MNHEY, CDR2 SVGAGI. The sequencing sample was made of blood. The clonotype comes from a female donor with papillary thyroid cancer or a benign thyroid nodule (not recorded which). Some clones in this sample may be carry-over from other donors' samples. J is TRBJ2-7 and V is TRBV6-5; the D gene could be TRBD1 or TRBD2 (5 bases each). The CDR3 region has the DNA TGTGCCAGCAGTTACTCGGGGGAAGGCTACGAGCAGTACTTC. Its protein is CASSYSGEGYEQYF.